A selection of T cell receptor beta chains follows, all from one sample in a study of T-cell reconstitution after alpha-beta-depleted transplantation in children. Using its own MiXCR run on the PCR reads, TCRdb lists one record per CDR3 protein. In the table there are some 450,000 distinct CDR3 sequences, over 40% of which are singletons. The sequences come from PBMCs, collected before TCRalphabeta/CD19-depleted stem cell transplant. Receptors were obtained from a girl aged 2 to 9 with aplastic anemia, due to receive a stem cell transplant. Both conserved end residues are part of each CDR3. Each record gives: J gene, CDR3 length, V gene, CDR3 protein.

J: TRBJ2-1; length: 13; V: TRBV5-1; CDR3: CASSLAKGNEQFF
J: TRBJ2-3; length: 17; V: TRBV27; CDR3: CASSPTPSGPTPDTQYF
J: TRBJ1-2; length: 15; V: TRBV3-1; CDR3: CASSQQPRGGYGYTF
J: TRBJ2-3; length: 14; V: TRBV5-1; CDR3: CASSSDRGIDTQYF
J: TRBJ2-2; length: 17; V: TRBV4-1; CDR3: CASSSYWPSGDTGELFF
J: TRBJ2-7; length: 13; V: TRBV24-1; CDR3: CATSDGQAYEQYF
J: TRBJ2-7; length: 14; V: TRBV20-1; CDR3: CSGTLGVGNYEQYF
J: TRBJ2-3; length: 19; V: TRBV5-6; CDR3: CASSSQPVRASGRASTQYF
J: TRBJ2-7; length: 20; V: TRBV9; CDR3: CASSVVGTGSSRASTYEQYF
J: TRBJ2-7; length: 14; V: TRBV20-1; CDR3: CSARWTGRSYEQYF
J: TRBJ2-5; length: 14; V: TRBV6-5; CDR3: CATSYRGPQETQYF
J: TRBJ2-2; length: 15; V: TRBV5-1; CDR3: CASSWTSENTGELFF
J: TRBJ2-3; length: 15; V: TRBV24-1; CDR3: CAPETSGKTVDTQYF
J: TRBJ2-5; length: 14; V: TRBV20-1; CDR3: CSARWDQVQETQYF
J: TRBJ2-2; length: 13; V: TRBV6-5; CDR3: CARSYGASGELFF
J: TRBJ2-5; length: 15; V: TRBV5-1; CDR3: CASSVEWQGSETQYF
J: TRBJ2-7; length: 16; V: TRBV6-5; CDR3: CASSFGLAGDTHEQYF
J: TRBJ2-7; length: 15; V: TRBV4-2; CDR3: CASSQEGTSAYEQYF
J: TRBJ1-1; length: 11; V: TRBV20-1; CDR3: CSAYGYTESFF
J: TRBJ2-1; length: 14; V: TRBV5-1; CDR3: CASSLEAGTNEQFF
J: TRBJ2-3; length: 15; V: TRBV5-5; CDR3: CASRSSSTSTDTQYF
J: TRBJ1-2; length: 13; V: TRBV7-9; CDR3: CASSPGQIYGYTF
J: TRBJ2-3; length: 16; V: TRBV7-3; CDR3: CASSLTGTTSTDTQYF
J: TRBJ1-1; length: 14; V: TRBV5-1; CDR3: CASSLARRGTEAFF
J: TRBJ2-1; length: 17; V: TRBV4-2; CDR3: CASSHPLGAGSYNEQFF
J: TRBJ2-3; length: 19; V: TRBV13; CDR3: CASSTLGGEWTERTDTQYF
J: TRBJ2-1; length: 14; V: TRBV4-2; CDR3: CASSPGDRYNEQFF
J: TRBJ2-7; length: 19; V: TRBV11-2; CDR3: CASSAHPGREREGTYEQYF
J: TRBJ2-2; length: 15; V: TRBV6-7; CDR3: CASPGPGVSTGELFF
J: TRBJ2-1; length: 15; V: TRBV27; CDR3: CASSISGTLYNEQFF
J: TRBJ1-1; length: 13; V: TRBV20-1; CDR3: CSARVLRDTEAFF
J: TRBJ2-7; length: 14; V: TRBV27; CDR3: CASSLKGSSYEQYF
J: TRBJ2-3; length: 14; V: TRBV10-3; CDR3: CAISLRSLGDTQYF
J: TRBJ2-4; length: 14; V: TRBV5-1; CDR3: CASSPTHLGDIQYF
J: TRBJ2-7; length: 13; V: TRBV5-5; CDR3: CASSLQANYEQYF
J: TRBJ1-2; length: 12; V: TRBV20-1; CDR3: CSAGQDIRDYTF
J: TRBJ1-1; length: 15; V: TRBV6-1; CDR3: CASSIGRPLNTEAFF
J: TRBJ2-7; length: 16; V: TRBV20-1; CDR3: CCAPWAGGPTSYEQYF
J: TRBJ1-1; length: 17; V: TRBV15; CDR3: CATRGGGQAFMNTEAFF
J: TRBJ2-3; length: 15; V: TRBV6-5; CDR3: CASSYGGAITDTQYF
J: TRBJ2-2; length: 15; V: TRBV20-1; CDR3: CSARPGPHLTGELFF
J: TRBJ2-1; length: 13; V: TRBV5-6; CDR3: CASTRGLYNEQFF
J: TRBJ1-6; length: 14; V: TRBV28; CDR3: CASSLLRGNSPLHF
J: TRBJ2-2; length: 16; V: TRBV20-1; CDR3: CSARDQGTRGVGELFF
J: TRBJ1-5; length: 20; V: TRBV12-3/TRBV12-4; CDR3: CASSFSQDRFRVYSNQPQHF
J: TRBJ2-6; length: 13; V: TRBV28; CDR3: CASSFFGANVLTF
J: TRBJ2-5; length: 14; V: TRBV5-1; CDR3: CASSLGLAGETQYF
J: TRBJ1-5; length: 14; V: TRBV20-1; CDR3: CSASAGVSNQPQHF
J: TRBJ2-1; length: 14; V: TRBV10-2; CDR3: CASSESRVKNEQFF
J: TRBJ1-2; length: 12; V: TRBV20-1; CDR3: CSARDRAYGYTF
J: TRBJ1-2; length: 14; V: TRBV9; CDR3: CASSVDRGGDGYTF
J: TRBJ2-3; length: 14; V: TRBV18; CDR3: CASSFGTSADTQYF
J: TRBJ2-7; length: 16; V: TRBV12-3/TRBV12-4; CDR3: CASSLRSGGPRGEQYF